These 4 T cell receptor beta chains originate from one sample sequenced in a study of human thymus T cells. Only in-frame clones appear in the TCRdb table, and some are missing; sequencing was by immunoSEQ multiplex PCR. The sample includes more than 50,000 clones, approximately 95% seen only once; the top ten take 5.5% to 7%. Sequenced material: blood. The receptors originated from a boy under three years old with a congenital heart defect but otherwise immunologically healthy.

This sequence joins TRBV9 and TRBJ2-3; TRBD2 agrees at 8 bases. Germline V gene data show CDR1 as SGDLS and CDR2 as YYNGEE. Losses at the gene ends were 0 bases for V and 4 bases for J; bases not matched to a gene: 4. The CDR3 has 15 amino acids. CDR3: CASSVDAGGADTQYF. DNA for the CDR3: TGTGCCAGCAGCGTAGATGCGGGAGGCGCAGATACGCAGTATTTT.

Worth noting for this clone: This CDR3 is also generated by other DNA sequences in the sample. This chain uses TRBV7-2 with TRBJ1-4; D possibly corresponds to TRBD1 (5 bases). The CDR3 totals 15 residues. The ends were cut back, 5 bases at V and 4 bases at J, with 14 bases in the middle. Germline assignment: CDR1 SGHTA and CDR2 FQGNSA. The CDR3 region is CASSPEGQGNEKLFF. The CDR3 DNA reads as TGTGCCAGCAGCCCCGAGGGGCAGGGTAATGAAAAACTGTTTTTT.

J is TRBJ1-2 and V is TRBV10-3; D remains unclear. With 7 bases removed from V and 0 bases from J, the gap between germline ends came to 12 bases. Germline values: CDR1 ENHRY, CDR2 SYGVKD. The CDR3 runs to 14 residues. CDR3 in DNA: TGTGCCATCACTTCAACCGCAGCTAACTATGGCTACACCTTC. Its protein is CAITSTAANYGYTF.

In its sample, this clone was seen once. V gene TRBV28 combines with J gene TRBJ1-1, with D possibly being TRBD1 (5 bases). Germline CDR1 reads MDHEN; CDR2 reads SYDVKM. V lost 3 bases and J 4 bases, leaving 12 bases between the germline ends. The CDR3 is 14 amino acids. This CDR3 is CASSFRGSITEAFF. The DNA of the CDR3 is TGTGCCAGCAGTTTCCGGGGCTCGATCACTGAAGCTTTCTTT. Full variable domain (missing parts from reference TRBV28 and TRBJ1-1): DVKVTQSSRYLVKRTGEKVFLECVQDMDHENMFWYRQDPGLGLRLIYFSYDVKMKEKGDIPEGYSVSREKKERFSLILESASTNQTSMYLCASSFRGSITEAFFGQGTRLTVV.